A single sample is the source of the 18 T cell receptor beta chains below, sequenced in a study of radiotherapy plus CTLA-4 blockade in lung cancer. The repertoire was sequenced with immunoSEQ multiplex PCR; TCRdb's copy has only in-frame clones and lacks some. Among about 50,000 clones listed, around four fifths were seen once. The source material was peripheral blood, sampled from a patient treated with radiotherapy plus ipilimumab. Source of these receptors: a human donor with non-small cell lung cancer whose response to radiotherapy plus ipilimumab could not be evaluated.

The chain has TRBV5-1 and TRBJ2-5; 11 bases fit TRBD2. The J call is uncertain, as TRBJ2-7 better fits the DNA end. The CDR3 consists of 19 residues. Germline-derived CDR1 and CDR2 are SGHRS and YFSETQ. In DNA, the CDR3 is TGCGCCAGCAGCTTGGACTCTAAAATTCCGGGACTAGCGGTTTACGAGCAGTACTTC. Amino acid sequence: CASSLDSKIPGLAVYEQYF.

The V gene is TRBV5-4, the J gene TRBJ2-1; 7 nucleotides align to TRBD1. The junction had 5 bases not matched to a gene; V was cut back by 4 bases and J by 7 bases. Germline V lookup: CDR1 SGHNT, CDR2 YYREEE (reference sequence). The CDR3 has 13 residues. CDR3 in amino acids: CASSRGLGNEQFF. As DNA, the CDR3 is TGTGCCAGCAGCAGGGGGCTAGGTAATGAGCAGTTCTTC.

CDR3 region: CASSDLGGQRGNTEAFF. The CDR3 DNA reads TGTGCCAGCAGCGATCTAGGGGGACAGCGAGGGAACACTGAAGCTTTCTTT. J is TRBJ1-1 and V is TRBV9; 7 positions agree with TRBD1. CDR1 SGDLS and CDR2 YYNGEE come from the germline V gene. The CDR3 sequence is 17 residues long. V lost 3 bases to trimming and J lost 1 base; unmatched junction nucleotides: 12. The full variable domain, completed using reference TRBV9 and TRBJ1-1, is DSGVTQTPKHLITATGQRVTLRCSPRSGDLSVYWYQQSLDQGLQFLIQYYNGEERAKGNILERFSAQQFPDLHSELNLSSLELGDSALYFCASSDLGGQRGNTEAFFGQGTRLTVV.

The chain links TRBV10-1 to TRBJ2-2, with a tentative D call TRBD1 (5 bases). Germline V CDR1 and CDR2: WNHNN, SYGVQD (reference sequence). The CDR3 has 16 amino acids. V gave up 7 bases and J gave up 5 bases, with 20 bases separating them. CDR3: CASTTEGARCTGELFF. The CDR3 DNA follows: TGCGCCAGCACCACTGAAGGGGCGCGTTGTACCGGGGAGCTGTTTTTT.

The chain is built from TRBV7-8 and TRBJ1-1, with 7 bases fitting TRBD1. Trimming at V came to 3 bases and at J to 5 bases, leaving 12 bases not matched to a gene. The CDR3 has 16 amino acids. Germline-derived CDR1 and CDR2 are SGHVS and FQNEAQ. This CDR3 reads CASSFNFAGGTTEAFF. The CDR3 region has the DNA TGTGCCAGCAGCTTTAATTTTGCAGGGGGTACGACTGAAGCTTTCTTT.

Remarks on this clone: At one boundary the junction diverges from the germline segment, which might be a read error. This sample includes further DNA sequences coding for the same CDR3. This chain uses TRBV6-1 with TRBJ1-4; D uncertain. CDR1 MNHNS and CDR2 SASEGT come from the germline V gene. The CDR3 extends over 16 amino acids. CDR3 in DNA: TGTGCCAGCAGTGAAGCCTCCAGAACAACTAATGAAAAGCTGTTTTTT. Amino acid sequence: CASSEASRTTNEKLFF.

Written as DNA, the CDR3 is TGTGCCAGCAGCTTAAGGGAGCGGGCTGAAGCTTTCTTT. Amino acids: CASSLRERAEAFF. The chain has TRBV7-9 and TRBJ1-1; unclear D gene. The V and J ends lost 2 bases and 6 bases respectively, with 10 bases between them. CDR1 is SEHNR, CDR2 FQNEAQ, per germline (reference sequence). The CDR3 sequence is 13 residues long.

This chain connects TRBV4-1 to TRBJ2-2, with 9 bases matching TRBD2. The V and J ends lost 2 bases and 6 bases, in that order; junction bases with no gene match: 13. The CDR3 totals 18 residues. CDR1 and CDR2 from the germline V gene are MGHRA and YSYEKL. CDR3 in DNA: TGCGCCAGCAGCCAACTTGGTAGGGCGGGAGGGCGTTCCGGGGAGCTGTTTTTT. It codes for CASSQLGRAGGRSGELFF.

The chain employs TRBV4-2 and TRBJ2-7, with TRBD1 matching 7 bases. Germline loops: CDR1 LGHNA, CDR2 YNFKEQ. This CDR3 comprises 15 residues. Trimming cost V 1 base and J 2 bases; bases outside gene matches: 5. CDR3 loop: CASSQAGQLPYEQYF. CDR3 bases: TGTGCCAGCAGCCAAGCGGGACAGCTACCCTACGAGCAGTACTTC.

The chain couples TRBV28 to TRBJ1-5, with TRBD1 matching 7 bases. Germline lookup yields CDR1 MDHEN and CDR2 SYDVKM. This CDR3 contains 14 residues. Trimming cost V 2 bases and J 4 bases; bases outside gene matches: 2. The CDR3 region is CASSLGQVNQPQHF. CDR3 nucleotide sequence: TGTGCCAGCAGTTTAGGACAGGTGAATCAGCCCCAGCATTTT.

The chain employs TRBV6-1 and TRBJ2-7, with a possible D match to TRBD1 (6 bases). V was trimmed by 4 bases and J by 4 bases, leaving 14 bases between them. Germline V gives CDR1 MNHNS, CDR2 SASEGT. The CDR3 contains 14 residues. CDR3 residues: CASSVGQLWYEQYF. The CDR3 DNA reads TGTGCCAGCAGTGTTGGACAGCTATGGTACGAGCAGTACTTC.

The chain recombines TRBV12-2 with TRBJ2-7; the DNA was not used to check the table's D call, TRBD1. TRBV12-2 is annotated as a pseudogene. The length of the CDR3 is 15 residues. This CDR3 reads CASRKRRSQGREQYF. DNA for the CDR3: TGTGCAAGTCGCAAAAGGAGATCCCAGGGTCGCGAGCAGTACTTC.

J is TRBJ2-1 and V is TRBV12-5; 10 bases align to TRBD2. The CDR3 is made up of 15 amino acids. The germline CDR1 and CDR2 sequences are LGHNT and FRNRAP. The trim removed 7 bases at V and 6 bases at J, leaving 9 bases unmatched. The CDR3: CASAPLAGVRNEQFF. For the CDR3, the DNA is TGTGCTAGTGCCCCTCTAGCGGGAGTCCGCAATGAGCAGTTCTTC.

This chain connects TRBV5-1 to TRBJ2-1; TRBD2 agrees at 7 bases. CDR1 and CDR2 (germline): SGHRS, YFSETQ. J lost 1 base, V lost 4 bases, and 2 bases had no gene match. This CDR3 comprises 14 residues. The CDR3 region has the DNA TGCGCCAGCAGCGCGGGAGAGTCCTACAATGAGCAGTTCTTC. This sequence encodes CASSAGESYNEQFF.

This sequence joins TRBV7-9 and TRBJ2-1; 10 nucleotides line up with TRBD1. This CDR3 comprises 16 residues. CDR1 and CDR2 (germline): SEHNR, FQNEAQ (reference sequence). Germline trimming cut 4 bases from V and 7 bases from J; bases unmatched to any gene: 10. CDR3 protein: CASSSPGQGSRNEQFF. The CDR3 nucleotides are TGTGCCAGCAGCTCCCCGGGACAGGGGTCAAGGAATGAGCAGTTCTTC.

This clone was observed a few times. The CDR3, as DNA: TGTGCCAGCAGCGTAGGGACAGGGCGAGAGACCCAGTACTTC. This codes for CASSVGTGRETQYF. V usage is TRBV9 and J usage is TRBJ2-5; 8 nucleotides agree with TRBD1. The germline V gene has CDR1 SGDLS and CDR2 YYNGEE. J was trimmed by 4 bases and V by 0 bases; bases with no gene match: 2. The CDR3 has 14 amino acids.

The CDR3 nucleotides are TGTGCCAGCAGCCCGGGACATAGAGACAGCACAGATACGCAGTATTTT. Translated: CASSPGHRDSTDTQYF. The J gene is TRBJ2-3, the V gene TRBV28, with TRBD1 as a possible D gene (6 bases). CDR3 length equals 16 residues. Looked up from germline, CDR1 is MDHEN and CDR2 is SYDVKM. Deletions cut 6 bases from V and 0 bases from J, with 16 bases between.

This chain joins TRBV5-1 and TRBJ2-1; 9 bases are a match to TRBD2. This CDR3 region has 16 residues. The junction had 9 bases not matched to a gene; V was cut back by 1 base and J by 7 bases. Germline V gene data show CDR1 as SGHRS and CDR2 as YFSETQ. CDR3 nucleotides: TGCGCCAGCAGCTTGAGGCTGGCGGGAGGGCCGAATGAGCAGTTCTTC. It is translated as CASSLRLAGGPNEQFF.